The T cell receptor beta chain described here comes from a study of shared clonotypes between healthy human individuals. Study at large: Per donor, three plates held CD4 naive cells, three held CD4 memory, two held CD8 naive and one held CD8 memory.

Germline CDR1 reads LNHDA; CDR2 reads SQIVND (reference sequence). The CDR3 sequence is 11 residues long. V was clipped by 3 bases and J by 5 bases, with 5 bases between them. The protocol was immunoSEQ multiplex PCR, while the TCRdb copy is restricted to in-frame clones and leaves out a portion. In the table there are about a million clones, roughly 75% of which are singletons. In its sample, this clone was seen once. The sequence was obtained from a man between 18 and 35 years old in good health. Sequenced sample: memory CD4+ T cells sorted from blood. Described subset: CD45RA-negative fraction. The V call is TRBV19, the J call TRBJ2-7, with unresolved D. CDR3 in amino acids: CASSIRDEQYF. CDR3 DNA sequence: TGTGCCAGTAGTATCCGTGACGAGCAGTACTTC.